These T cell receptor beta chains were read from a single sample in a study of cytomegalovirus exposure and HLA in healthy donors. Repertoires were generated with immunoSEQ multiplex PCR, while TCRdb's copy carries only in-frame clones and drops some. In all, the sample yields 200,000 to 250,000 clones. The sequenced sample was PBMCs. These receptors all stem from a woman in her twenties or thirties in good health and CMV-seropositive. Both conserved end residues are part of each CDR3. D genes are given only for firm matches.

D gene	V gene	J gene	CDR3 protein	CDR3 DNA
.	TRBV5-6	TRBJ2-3	CASSLLGLSSTDTQYF	TGTGCCAGCAGCTTGCTCGGACTCTCTAGCACAGATACGCAGTATTTT
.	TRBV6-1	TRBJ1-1	CASREVRWGGDTEAFF	TGTGCCAGCAGAGAAGTTCGTTGGGGCGGCGACACTGAAGCTTTCTTT
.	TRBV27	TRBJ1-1	CASSLMGGVTEAFF	TGTGCCAGCAGTTTAATGGGCGGGGTCACTGAAGCTTTCTTT
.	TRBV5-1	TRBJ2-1	CASSLDGTSYNEQFF	TGCGCCAGCAGCTTGGACGGTACTTCCTACAATGAGCAGTTCTTC
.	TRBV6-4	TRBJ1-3	CASSDSFIGSGRASGNTIYF	TGTGCCAGCAGTGACTCATTTATTGGATCGGGCAGGGCCTCTGGAAACACCATATATTTT
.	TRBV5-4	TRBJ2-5	CASSFSRQQETQYF	TGTGCCAGCAGTTTTTCCAGACAGCAAGAGACCCAGTACTTC
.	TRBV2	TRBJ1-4	CAVKGSLNEKLFF	TGTGCCGTGAAAGGTAGCCTCAATGAAAAACTGTTTTTT
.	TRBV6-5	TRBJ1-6	CASSGGRGNSPLHF	TGTGCCAGCAGTGGGGGCAGGGGCAATTCACCCCTCCACTTT
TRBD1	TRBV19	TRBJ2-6	CASSVTGGSSGANVLTF	TGTGCCAGTAGCGTTACAGGGGGTAGCTCTGGGGCCAACGTCCTGACTTTC
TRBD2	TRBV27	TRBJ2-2	CASSLFGTSGSETGELFF	TGTGCCAGCAGTTTATTCGGGACTAGCGGGAGTGAGACCGGGGAGCTGTTTTTT
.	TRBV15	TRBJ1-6	CATSRQGSSYNSPLHF	TGTGCCACCAGCAGACAGGGGAGCTCCTATAATTCACCCCTCCACTTT
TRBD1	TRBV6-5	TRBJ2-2	CASSYSDRKTGELFF	TGTGCCAGCAGTTACTCGGACAGGAAGACCGGGGAGCTGTTTTTT